This TCR beta chain derives from a study of blood T cell repertoires in COVID-19. Trimming left V 3 bases short and J 6 bases short, with 11 bases between. CDR3 length equals 12 residues. Germline-derived CDR1 and CDR2 are GTSNPN and SVGIG (reference sequence). Original processing notes: Estimation of nucleated cell counts relied on the amplification of reference gene primers. Assay used: immunoSEQ multiplex PCR; TCRdb lists only in-frame clones, some missing. That table is the source of V, J and clone size, and D and trimming were worked out from the DNA. In the table there are approximately 240,000 clones, approximately 83% of which are singletons.

The chain uses TRBV30 and TRBJ1-1; D gene ambiguous. The TCR sequence derives from an older woman with acute or convalescent COVID-19. Material: peripheral blood. Written as DNA, the CDR3 is TGTGCCTGGAGCGCGCGGGGTGCTGAAGCTTTCTTT. Residues: CAWSARGAEAFF. Variable domain in full (rest from reference TRBV30 and TRBJ1-1): SQTIHQWPATLVQPVGSPLSLECTVEGTSNPNLYWYRQAAGRGLQLLFYSVGIGQISSEVPQNLSASRPQDRQFILSSKKLLLSDSGFYLCAWSARGAEAFFGQGTRLTVV.